Detailed here is one T cell receptor beta chain. What it recognizes is unknown. Some clones are missing from TCRdb's copy, which holds only in-frame ones; the method was immunoSEQ multiplex PCR. The repertoire holds about 19,000 clones, 86% seen once, with 23% in the top ten. These data come from a study of radiotherapy plus CTLA-4 blockade in lung cancer. Study findings and constraints: There was expansion of tumor-derived TCR clones in blood after radiotherapy plus ipilimumab.

Per the germline V gene, CDR1 is SGHTA and CDR2 is FQGNSA. Unmatched junction bases numbered 5, after V lost 1 base and J lost 4 bases. The CDR3 length is 15 residues. The chain is built from TRBV7-2 and TRBJ2-3; 7 bases are a match to TRBD2. The clonotype was recovered from a human donor with non-small cell lung cancer whose response to radiotherapy plus ipilimumab could not be evaluated. The input for sequencing was peripheral blood, taken from a patient treated with radiotherapy plus ipilimumab. CDR3 protein: CASSLVWGGADTQYF. As DNA, the CDR3 is TGTGCCAGCAGCTTAGTGTGGGGGGGGGCAGATACGCAGTATTTT.